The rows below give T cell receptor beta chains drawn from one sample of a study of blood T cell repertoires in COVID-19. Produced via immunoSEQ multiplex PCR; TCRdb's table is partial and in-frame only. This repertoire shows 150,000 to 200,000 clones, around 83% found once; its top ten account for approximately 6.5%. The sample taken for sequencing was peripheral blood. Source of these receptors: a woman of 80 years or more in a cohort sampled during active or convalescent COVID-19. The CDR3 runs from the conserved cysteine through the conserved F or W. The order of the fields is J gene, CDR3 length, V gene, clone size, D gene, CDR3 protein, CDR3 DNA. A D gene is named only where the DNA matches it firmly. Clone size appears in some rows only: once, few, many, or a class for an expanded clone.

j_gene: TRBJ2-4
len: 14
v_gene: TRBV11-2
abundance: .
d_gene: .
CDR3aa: CASSLSGAKNIQYF
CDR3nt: TGTGCCAGCAGCTTAAGCGGAGCCAAAAACATTCAGTACTTC

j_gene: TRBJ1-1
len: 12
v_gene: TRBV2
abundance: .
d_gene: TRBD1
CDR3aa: CASSPGQGEAFF
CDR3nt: TGTGCCAGCAGTCCGGGACAGGGGGAAGCTTTCTTT

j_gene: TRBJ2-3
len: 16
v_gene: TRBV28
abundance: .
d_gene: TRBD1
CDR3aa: CASSPNRGFPTDTQYF
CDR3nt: TGTGCCAGCAGTCCGAACAGGGGATTCCCCACAGATACGCAGTATTTT

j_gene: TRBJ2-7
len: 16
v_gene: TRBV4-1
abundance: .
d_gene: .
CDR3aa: CASSPRPLRLSYEQYF
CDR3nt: TGCGCCAGCAGCCCGCGCCCTTTGCGGCTCTCCTACGAGCAGTACTTC

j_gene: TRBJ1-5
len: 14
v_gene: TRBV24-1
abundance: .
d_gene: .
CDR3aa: CATSPGGVDQPQHF
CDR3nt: TGTGCCACCAGCCCCGGGGGGGTTGATCAGCCCCAGCATTTT

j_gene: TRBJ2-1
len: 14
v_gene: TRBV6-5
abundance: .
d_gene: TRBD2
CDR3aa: CASSYLRGYNEQFF
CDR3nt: TGTGCCAGCAGTTACCTGCGGGGGTACAATGAGCAGTTCTTC

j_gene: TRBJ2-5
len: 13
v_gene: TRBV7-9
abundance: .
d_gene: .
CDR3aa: CASSSLTGETQYF
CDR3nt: TGTGCCAGCAGCTCCTTGACCGGGGAGACCCAGTACTTC

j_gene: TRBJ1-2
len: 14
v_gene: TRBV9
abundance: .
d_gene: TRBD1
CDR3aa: CASSPGTGNYGYTF
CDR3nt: TGTGCCAGTTCACCCGGGACAGGGAACTATGGCTACACCTTC

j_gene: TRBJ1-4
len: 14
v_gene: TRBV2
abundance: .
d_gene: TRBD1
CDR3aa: CASSPGTGGEKLFF
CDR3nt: TGTGCCAGCAGTCCCGGGACAGGGGGAGAAAAACTGTTTTTT

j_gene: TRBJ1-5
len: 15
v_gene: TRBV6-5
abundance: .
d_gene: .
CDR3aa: CASSGETRGLQPQHF
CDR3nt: TGTGCCAGCAGCGGAGAAACCAGGGGTCTACAGCCCCAGCATTTT

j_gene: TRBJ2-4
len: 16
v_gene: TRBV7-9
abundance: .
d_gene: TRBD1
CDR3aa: CASSHTGGWTKNIQYF
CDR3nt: TGTGCCAGCAGCCATACAGGGGGCTGGACCAAAAACATTCAGTACTTC

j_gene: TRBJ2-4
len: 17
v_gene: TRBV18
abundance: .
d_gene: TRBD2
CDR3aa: CASSHVGLALAKNIQYF
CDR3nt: TGTGCCAGCTCACATGTCGGACTAGCGTTAGCCAAAAACATTCAGTACTTC

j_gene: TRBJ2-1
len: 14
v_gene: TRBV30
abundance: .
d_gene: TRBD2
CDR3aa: CAWSVGTSLREQFF
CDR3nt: TGTGCCTGGAGTGTGGGGACTAGCCTCAGGGAGCAGTTCTTC

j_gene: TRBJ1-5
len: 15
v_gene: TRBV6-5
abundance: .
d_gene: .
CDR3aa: CASQLGLGRNQPQHF
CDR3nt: TGTGCCAGTCAATTAGGACTGGGTCGCAATCAGCCCCAGCATTTT

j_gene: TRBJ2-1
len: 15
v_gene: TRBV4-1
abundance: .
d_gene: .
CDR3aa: CASSRLGLFGDEQFF
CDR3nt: TGCGCCAGCAGCCGCCTAGGACTATTCGGCGATGAGCAGTTCTTC

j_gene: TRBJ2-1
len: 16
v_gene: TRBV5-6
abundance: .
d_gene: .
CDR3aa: CASSLGRGSSYNEQFF
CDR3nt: TGTGCCAGCAGCTTGGGACGGGGTAGCTCCTACAATGAGCAGTTCTTC

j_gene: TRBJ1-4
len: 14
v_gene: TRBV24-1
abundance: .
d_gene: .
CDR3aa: CATSEGRMDEKLFF
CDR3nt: TGTGCCACCAGTGAGGGCAGGATGGATGAAAAACTGTTTTTT

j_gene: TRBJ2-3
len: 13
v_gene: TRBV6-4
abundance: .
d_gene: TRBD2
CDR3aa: CASSETGGDTQYF
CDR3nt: TGTGCCAGCAGTGAGACCGGGGGGGATACGCAGTATTTT

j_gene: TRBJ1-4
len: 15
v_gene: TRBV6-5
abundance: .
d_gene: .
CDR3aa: CASSGNGQTNEKLFF
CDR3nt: TGTGCCAGCAGCGGAAACGGACAGACTAATGAAAAACTGTTTTTT

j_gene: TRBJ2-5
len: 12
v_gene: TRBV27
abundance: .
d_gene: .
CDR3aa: CASSPVGETQYF
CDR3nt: TGTGCCAGCAGTCCCGTCGGAGAGACCCAGTACTTC

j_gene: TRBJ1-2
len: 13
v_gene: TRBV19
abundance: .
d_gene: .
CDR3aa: CASTTILGYGYTF
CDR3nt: TGTGCCAGTACCACTATTTTGGGTTATGGCTACACCTTC

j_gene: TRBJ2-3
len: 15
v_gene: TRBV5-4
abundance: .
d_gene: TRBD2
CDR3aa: CASSYLAGGTDTQYF
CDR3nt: TGTGCCAGCAGCTACCTAGCGGGGGGCACAGATACGCAGTATTTT

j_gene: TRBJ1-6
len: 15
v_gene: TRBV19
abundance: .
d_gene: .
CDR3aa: CATQGGESYNSPLHF
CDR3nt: TGTGCCACCCAAGGGGGGGAGTCCTATAATTCACCCCTCCACTTT

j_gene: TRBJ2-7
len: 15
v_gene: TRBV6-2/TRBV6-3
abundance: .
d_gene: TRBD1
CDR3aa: CASSYSRDRTYEQYF
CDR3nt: TGTGCCAGCAGTTACTCCCGGGACAGAACCTACGAGCAGTACTTC

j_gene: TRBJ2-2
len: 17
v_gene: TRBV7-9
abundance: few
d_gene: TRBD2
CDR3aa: CASSLAGLAGVAGELFF
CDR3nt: TGTGCCAGCAGCTTAGCTGGGCTAGCGGGAGTAGCCGGGGAGCTGTTTTTT

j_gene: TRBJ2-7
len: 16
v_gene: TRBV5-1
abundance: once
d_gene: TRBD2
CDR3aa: CASSLEGGGGVYEQYF
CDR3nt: TGCGCCAGCAGCTTGGAGGGTGGCGGGGGGGTCTACGAGCAGTACTTC

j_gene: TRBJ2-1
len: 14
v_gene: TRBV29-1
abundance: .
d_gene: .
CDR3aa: CSVDRQGTYNEQFF
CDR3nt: TGCAGCGTTGACAGGCAGGGGACCTACAATGAGCAGTTCTTC

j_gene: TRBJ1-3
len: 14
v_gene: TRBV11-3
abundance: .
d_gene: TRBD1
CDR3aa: CASSLEPRGHTIYF
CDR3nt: TGTGCCAGCAGCTTAGAACCCAGGGGGCACACCATATATTTT

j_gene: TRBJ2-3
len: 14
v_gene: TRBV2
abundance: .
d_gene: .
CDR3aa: CASRSEIRVDTQYF
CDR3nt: TGTGCCAGCAGGTCAGAGATCAGGGTAGATACGCAGTATTTT

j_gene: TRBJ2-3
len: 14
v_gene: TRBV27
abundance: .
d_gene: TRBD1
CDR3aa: CASSRDRDTDTQYF
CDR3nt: TGTGCCAGCAGTAGGGACAGAGACACAGATACGCAGTATTTT

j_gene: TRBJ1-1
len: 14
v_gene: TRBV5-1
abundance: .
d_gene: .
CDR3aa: CASSLNRGNTEAFF
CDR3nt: TGCGCCAGCAGCTTGAATCGGGGTAACACTGAAGCTTTCTTT

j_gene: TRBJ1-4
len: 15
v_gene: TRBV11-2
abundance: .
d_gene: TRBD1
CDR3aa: CASSPIGRGRPKLFF
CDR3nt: TGTGCCAGCAGCCCAATTGGCAGGGGGCGCCCAAAACTGTTTTTT

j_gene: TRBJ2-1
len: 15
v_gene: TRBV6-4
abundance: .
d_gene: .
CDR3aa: CASSASSDSHNEQFF
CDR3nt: TGTGCCAGCAGTGCTTCCTCGGACAGCCACAATGAGCAGTTCTTC

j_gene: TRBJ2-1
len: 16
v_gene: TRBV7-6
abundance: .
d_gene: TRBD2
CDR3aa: CASSLEGAGGWYEQFF
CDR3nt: TGTGCCAGCAGCTTAGAAGGCGCGGGAGGTTGGTATGAGCAGTTCTTC

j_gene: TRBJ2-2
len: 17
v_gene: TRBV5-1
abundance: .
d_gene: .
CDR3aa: CASSLPEGSGPLGELFF
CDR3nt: TGCGCCAGCAGCTTGCCGGAGGGTAGCGGACCTCTCGGGGAGCTGTTTTTT

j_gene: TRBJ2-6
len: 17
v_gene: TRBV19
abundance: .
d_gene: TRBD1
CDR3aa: CASRWDRFHGGANVLTF
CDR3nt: TGTGCCAGCAGGTGGGACAGGTTCCATGGGGGGGCCAACGTCCTGACTTTC

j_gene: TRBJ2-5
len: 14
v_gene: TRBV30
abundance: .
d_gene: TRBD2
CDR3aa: CAWRNSGSTGTQYF
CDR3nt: TGTGCCTGGAGGAATAGCGGGAGCACGGGGACCCAGTACTTC

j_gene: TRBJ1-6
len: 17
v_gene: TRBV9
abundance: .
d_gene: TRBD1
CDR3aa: CASSNRDRGGAHSPLHF
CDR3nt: TGTGCCAGCAGCAACCGGGACAGGGGAGGGGCTCATTCACCCCTCCACTTT

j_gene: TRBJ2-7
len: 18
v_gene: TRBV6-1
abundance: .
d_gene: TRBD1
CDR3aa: CASSDPGQAAFSSYEQYF
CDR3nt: TGTGCCAGCAGTGATCCGGGACAGGCGGCTTTCAGCTCCTACGAGCAGTACTTC

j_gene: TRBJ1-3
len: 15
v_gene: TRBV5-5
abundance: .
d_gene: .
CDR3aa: CASSLQAFSGNTIYF
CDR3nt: TGTGCCAGCAGCTTACAGGCGTTCTCTGGAAACACCATATATTTT

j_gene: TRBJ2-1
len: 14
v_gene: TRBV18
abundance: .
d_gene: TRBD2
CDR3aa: CASSPTSGPDEQFF
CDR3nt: TGTGCCAGCTCACCGACTAGCGGACCGGACGAGCAGTTCTTC